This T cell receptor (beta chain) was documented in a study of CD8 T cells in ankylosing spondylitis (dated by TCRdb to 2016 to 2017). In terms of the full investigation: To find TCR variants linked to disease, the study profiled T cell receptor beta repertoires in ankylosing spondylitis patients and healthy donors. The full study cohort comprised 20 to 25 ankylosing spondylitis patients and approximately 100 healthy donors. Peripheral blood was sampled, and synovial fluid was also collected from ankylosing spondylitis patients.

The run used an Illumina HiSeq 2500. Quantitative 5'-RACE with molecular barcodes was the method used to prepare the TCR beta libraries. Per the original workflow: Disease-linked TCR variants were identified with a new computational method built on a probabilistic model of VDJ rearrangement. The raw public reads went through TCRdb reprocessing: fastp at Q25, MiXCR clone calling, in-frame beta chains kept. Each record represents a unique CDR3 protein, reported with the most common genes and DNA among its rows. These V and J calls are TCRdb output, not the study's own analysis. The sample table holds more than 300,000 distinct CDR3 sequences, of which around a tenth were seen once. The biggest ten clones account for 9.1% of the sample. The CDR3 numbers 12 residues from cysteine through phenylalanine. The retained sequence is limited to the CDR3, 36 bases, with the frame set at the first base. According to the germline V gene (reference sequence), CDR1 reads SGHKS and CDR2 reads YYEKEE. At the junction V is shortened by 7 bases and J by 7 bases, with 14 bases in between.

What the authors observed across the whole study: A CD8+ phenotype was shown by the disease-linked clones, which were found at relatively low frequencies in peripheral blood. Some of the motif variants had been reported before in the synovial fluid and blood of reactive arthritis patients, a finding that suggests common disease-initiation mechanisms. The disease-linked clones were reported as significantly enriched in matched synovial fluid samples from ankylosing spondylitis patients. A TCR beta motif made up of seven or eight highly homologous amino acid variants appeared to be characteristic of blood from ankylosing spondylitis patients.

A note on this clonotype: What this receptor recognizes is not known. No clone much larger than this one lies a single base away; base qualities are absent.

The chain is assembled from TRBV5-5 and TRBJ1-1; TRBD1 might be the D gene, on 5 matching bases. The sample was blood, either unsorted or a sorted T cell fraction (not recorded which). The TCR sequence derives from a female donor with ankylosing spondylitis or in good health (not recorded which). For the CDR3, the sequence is CASHAAGGEAFF. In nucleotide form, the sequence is TGTGCCAGCCACGCGGCGGGGGGTGAAGCTTTCTTT.